This TCR beta chain is from a study of T cells in tumors and immune-related adverse events. This CDR3 contains 11 residues. V dropped 5 bases and J dropped 7 bases, with 11 bases sitting between them. CDR1 is DFQATT and CDR2 is SNEGSKA in the germline V gene (reference sequence). Sequencing used immunoSEQ multiplex PCR; TCRdb keeps in-frame clones, though not all of them. This table holds fewer than 10,000 clones, about 95% found once. Source: lymph node tissue, taken from a patient treated with anti-PD-1 therapy. The clonotype originates from a female donor with metastatic renal cell carcinoma. V gene TRBV20-1 combines with J gene TRBJ1-2; D perhaps matches TRBD1 (5 bases). CDR3 DNA sequence: TGCAGTGCTTCAGGGTATAGTGGCTACACCTTC. Translation gives CSASGYSGYTF.